These 17 T cell receptor beta chains originate from one sample sequenced in a study of T-cell memory formation after mild COVID-19. TCRdb passed the 5' RACE reads through MiXCR, listing each CDR3 protein once. The sample shows around 300,000 distinct CDR3 sequences, more than 15% of them seen only once. Sequencing input: PBMCs or a T cell subset sorted from them (not recorded which). The source is a man aged 18-30 years who had mild COVID-19 (a few samples of this study predate the infection). Cell type and time point are not known.

In this sample, this clonotype turned up many times. V and J are TRBV6-5 and TRBJ2-5; tentative D call: TRBD2 (5 bases). V was cut by 7 bases and J by 9 bases, with 18 bases left in between. CDR3 size: 13 residues. CDR1 MNHEY and CDR2 SVGAGI come from the germline V gene. CDR3 in amino acids: CASMFQLDSAQYF. CDR3 nucleotide sequence: TGTGCCAGCATGTTCCAGCTGGATAGCGCCCAGTACTTC.

This clonotype has at least ten counts. V is TRBV12-3 or TRBV12-4 and J is TRBJ1-1, with D unresolved. CDR3 size: 14 residues. The V gene lost 7 bases and the J gene lost 4 bases, with 16 bases spanning the gap. This CDR3 reads CASKLDPRSTEAFF. CDR3 sequence (DNA): TGTGCCAGCAAACTAGACCCCCGGAGCACTGAAGCTTTCTTT.

V usage is TRBV10-2 and J usage is TRBJ2-7; D is undetermined. V was shortened by 0 bases and J by 3 bases, with 6 bases between the two germline ends. Germline CDR1 WSHSY, CDR2 SAAADI. CDR3 length: 13 residues. CDR3 protein: CASSESPHYEQYF. As DNA, the CDR3 is TGCGCCAGCAGTGAGTCTCCCCACTACGAGCAGTACTTC.

The chain combines TRBV11-2 with TRBJ2-5, with D possibly matching TRBD2 (5 bases). Germline lookup yields CDR1 SGHAT and CDR2 FQNNGV. V dropped 4 bases and J dropped 5 bases, with 23 bases sitting between them. The CDR3 extends over 17 amino acids. The CDR3 DNA follows: TGTGCCAGCAGCTCCTATTCCGGTGGCCCTACGGGGGAGACCCAGTACTTC. It is translated as CASSSYSGGPTGETQYF.

The chain employs TRBV5-1 and TRBJ2-7; possibly TRBD1 for D (5 bases). Trimming left V 4 bases short and J 5 bases short, with 16 bases between. CDR3 length: 14 residues. The V gene's germline CDR1 is SGHRS and CDR2 YFSETQ. DNA for the CDR3: TGCGCCAGCAGCCCCCCCGGACACCTACACGAGCAGTACGTC. Translated, it gives CASSPPGHLHEQYV.

This chain connects TRBV7-9 to TRBJ2-3; D tentatively reads TRBD1 or TRBD2 (6 bases each). The CDR3 length is 15 residues. Germline lookup yields CDR1 SEHNR and CDR2 FQNEAQ (reference sequence). V lost 7 bases, J lost 0 bases, and 14 bases lay in between. The CDR3 DNA is TGTGCCAGCACCGCCGGGGGCCGGAGCACAGATACGCAGTATTTT. It specifies CASTAGGRSTDTQYF. The full variable domain, completed using reference TRBV7-9 and TRBJ2-3, is DTGVSQNPRHKITKRGQNVTFRCDPISEHNRLYWYRQTLGQGPEFLTYFQNEAQLEKSRLLSDRFSAERPKGSFSTLEIQRTEQGDSAMYLCASTAGGRSTDTQYFGPGTRLTVL.

This clonotype occurred a few times. The V and J genes are TRBV28 and TRBJ1-1; D remains unclear. Trimming pared 6 bases from V and 5 bases from J, leaving 10 bases between. This CDR3 is built from 12 residues. CDR1 is MDHEN and CDR2 is SYDVKM in the germline V gene. The CDR3 spells CASSPGPTEAFF. CDR3 DNA sequence: TGTGCCAGCAGCCCGGGCCCGACTGAAGCTTTCTTT.

The sample holds a few counts of this clonotype. The DNA for the CDR3 is TGTGCCAGCAGTTACTCATACACCGGGGAGCTGTTTTTT. It specifies CASSYSYTGELFF. The V gene is TRBV6-5, the J gene TRBJ2-2; D remains unclear. Trimming stripped 0 bases from V and 3 bases from J, with 2 bases between. Looked up from germline, CDR1 is MNHEY and CDR2 is SVGAGI. The CDR3 covers 13 residues.

V gene TRBV6-6 combines with J gene TRBJ2-2, with TRBD2 identical over 8 bases. The CDR3 has 16 amino acids. Germline values: CDR1 MNHNY, CDR2 SVGAGI (reference sequence). Germline trimming cut 3 bases from V and 6 bases from J; bases unmatched to any gene: 9. As DNA, the CDR3 is TGTGCCAGCAGTTATTTCGGGACTAGTAATCCCGGGGAGCTGTTTTTT. Translating it yields CASSYFGTSNPGELFF.

This clonotype was detected many times. This CDR3 is CASSPPGISAFF. The CDR3 DNA reads TGTGCCAGCAGTCCCCCAGGGATCTCAGCTTTCTTT. The chain links TRBV12-3 or TRBV12-4 to TRBJ1-1; tentative D call: TRBD1 (5 bases). The CDR3 covers 12 residues. The germline V and J ends were trimmed by 5 bases and 10 bases, with 14 bases remaining between them.

This sequence joins TRBV6-2 or TRBV6-3 and TRBJ2-3; 8 bases agree with TRBD2. CDR1 is MNHEY and CDR2 is SVGEGT in the germline V gene. V trimming: 0 bases; J trimming: 5 bases; junction bases outside the gene matches: 7. The CDR3 is 16 amino acids. The CDR3 DNA reads as TGTGCCAGCAGTTACTCGACCGGGGGGGCCGGAGATACGCAGTATTTT. Translating it yields CASSYSTGGAGDTQYF.

The genes are TRBV2 and TRBJ2-2, with D hard to call. The germline gives CDR1 SNHLY, CDR2 FYNNEI. The CDR3 is made up of 12 amino acids. V shed 4 bases and J shed 5 bases, with 5 bases lying between them. The CDR3 loop reads CASSVATGELFF. The CDR3 DNA reads as TGTGCCAGCAGTGTAGCAACCGGGGAGCTGTTTTTT.

This clonotype was counted a few times. The chain is built from TRBV5-1 and TRBJ1-1; 9 nucleotides agree with TRBD1. The germline CDR1 and CDR2 sequences are SGHRS and YFSETQ. Trimming cost V 4 bases and J 6 bases; bases outside gene matches: 10. The CDR3 consists of 15 residues. CDR3 nucleotides: TGCGCCAGCAGCCCCAGGGACAGGGAGGACCCTGAAGCTTTCTTT. Protein: CASSPRDREDPEAFF.

There are a few counts of this clonotype. This chain uses TRBV3-1 with TRBJ1-6, with a tentative D call TRBD1 (5 bases). Germline V gene data show CDR1 as LGHDT and CDR2 as YNNKEL (reference sequence). CDR3 length: 14 amino acids. The V end was cut by 5 bases, the J end by 2 bases, with 7 bases between. CDR3 amino acids: CASSEQAYNSPLHF. The CDR3 nucleotides read TGTGCCAGCAGCGAACAGGCCTATAATTCACCCCTCCACTTT.

The chain employs TRBV6-6 and TRBJ1-6; D gene unclear. Germline loops: CDR1 MNHNY, CDR2 SVGAGI (reference sequence). The ends were cut back, 0 bases at V and 8 bases at J, with 11 bases in the middle. The CDR3 covers 15 residues. The CDR3 DNA follows: TGTGCCAGCAGTTACTCGATTAGGGAGGATTCACCCCTCCACTTT. As protein: CASSYSIREDSPLHF.

This clonotype was seen a few times. This rearrangement joins TRBV3-1 to TRBJ1-5, with a possible D match to TRBD1 (6 bases). Trimming pared 9 bases from V and 5 bases from J, leaving 17 bases between. In germline, CDR1 is LGHDT, CDR2 YNNKEL (reference sequence). The CDR3 sequence is 14 residues long. DNA of the CDR3: TGTGCCAGTAGTCTCCGAGGGGGACATCAGCCCCAGCATTTT. It yields the protein CASSLRGGHQPQHF.

V and J are TRBV4-2 and TRBJ2-1; 8 bases match TRBD1. This CDR3 spans 15 amino acids. CDR1 is LGHNA and CDR2 is YNFKEQ in the germline V gene. The V and J ends lost 5 bases and 2 bases, in that order; junction bases with no gene match: 5. The CDR3 region has the DNA TGTGCCAGCAGCGATCCAGGGGGCGCCTACAATGAGCAGTTCTTC. This translates into CASSDPGGAYNEQFF.